The 19 T cell receptor beta chains presented below share a single source sample, sequenced in a study of T-cell memory formation after mild COVID-19. MiXCR, run by TCRdb on the 5' RACE reads, gives a single entry per CDR3 protein. The table records about 160,000 distinct CDR3 sequences, 30% to 35% of them present only once. The sample comprised PBMCs or a T cell subset sorted from them (not recorded which). All receptors derive from an adult woman who had mild COVID-19 (a few samples of this study predate the infection). Cell type and time point are not known.

CDR3 loop: CASRLDSGNTEAFF. The DNA for the CDR3 is TGTGCCAGCAGATTGGACAGCGGGAACACTGAAGCTTTCTTT. The rearrangement joins TRBV2 to TRBJ1-1, with a tentative D call TRBD1 (6 bases). The CDR3 extends over 14 amino acids. Between the trimmed V and J ends, which lost 6 bases and 1 base, there was a span of 12 bases. Per the germline V gene, CDR1 is SNHLY and CDR2 is FYNNEI.

Only a few counts were recorded for this clonotype. This chain connects TRBV20-1 to TRBJ2-3; 7 bases match TRBD1. The CDR3 is 17 amino acids. Losses at the gene ends were 0 bases for V and 0 bases for J; bases not matched to a gene: 9. Germline values: CDR1 DFQATT, CDR2 SNEGSKA (reference sequence). The DNA of the CDR3 is TGCAGTGCTAGAGATACGGACAGGAGCACTAGCACAGATACGCAGTATTTT. Protein product: CSARDTDRSTSTDTQYF.

The chain has TRBV11-3 and TRBJ2-1; D is ambiguous. Between the trimmed V and J ends, which lost 0 bases and 9 bases, there was a span of 15 bases. This CDR3 has 15 amino acids. CDR1 is SGHNT, CDR2 YENEEA, per germline. The CDR3 DNA reads as TGTGCCAGCAGCTTAGATATATCCGGTGAGTGTGAGCAGTTCTTC. The encoded protein is CASSLDISGECEQFF.

This clonotype was seen a handful of times. J is TRBJ2-2 and V is TRBV4-1; 7 bases line up with TRBD2. V gave up 1 base and J gave up 0 bases; unmatched junction bases: 8. Germline V gives CDR1 MGHRA, CDR2 YSYEKL. The CDR3 spans 18 residues. The CDR3 bases are TGCGCCAGCAGCCAAGGGTTAGCGGGTTTACCGAACACCGGGGAGCTGTTTTTT. As protein: CASSQGLAGLPNTGELFF.

This clonotype appeared many times. V gene TRBV5-1 combines with J gene TRBJ2-4; D possibly corresponds to TRBD1 (5 bases). Looked up from germline, CDR1 is SGHRS and CDR2 is YFSETQ. This CDR3 has 17 amino acids. V lost 3 bases, J lost 0 bases, and 16 bases lay in between. The CDR3 sequence is CASSWAGDSLAKNIQYF. DNA for the CDR3: TGCGCCAGCAGCTGGGCCGGCGACAGCCTAGCCAAAAACATTCAGTACTTC.

This clonotype was seen more than once but under ten times. This chain connects TRBV9 to TRBJ1-1; D gene ambiguous. This CDR3 is 13 amino acids long. Per the germline V gene, CDR1 is SGDLS and CDR2 is YYNGEE. V dropped 0 bases and J dropped 1 base, with 4 bases sitting between them. CDR3 sequence (DNA): TGTGCCAGCAGCGTAGAAGGGAACACTGAAGCTTTCTTT. This gives the protein CASSVEGNTEAFF.

This sequence joins TRBV25-1 and TRBJ2-7; TRBD1 might be the D (6 bases). The germline V gene has CDR1 MGHDK and CDR2 SYGVNS. Trimming stripped 4 bases from V and 3 bases from J, with 13 bases between. The CDR3 has 14 amino acids. Here the CDR3 reads CASSGRTAIYEQYF. The CDR3 DNA follows: TGTGCCAGCAGTGGACGGACAGCGATCTACGAGCAGTACTTC.

V usage is TRBV27 and J usage is TRBJ2-7; 7 positions agree with TRBD1. Germline-derived CDR1 and CDR2 are MNHEY and SMNVEV (reference sequence). With V trimmed by 5 bases and J by 2 bases, 6 bases remained unmatched. This CDR3 comprises 14 residues. CDR3 sequence: CASSNDRATYEQYF. The CDR3 nucleotides are TGTGCCAGCAGTAACGACAGGGCGACCTACGAGCAGTACTTC.

The rearrangement links TRBV24-1 to TRBJ1-2; D not resolved. This CDR3 region has 12 residues. Germline V CDR1 and CDR2: KGHDR, SFDVKD. V lost 9 bases and J lost 8, with 15 bases in between. CDR3 sequence reads: CATSVGGHGYTF. CDR3 nucleotides: TGTGCCACCTCTGTTGGCGGGCACGGCTACACCTTC.

This clonotype was seen a handful of times. The chain has TRBV4-3 and TRBJ2-7; 8 bases fit TRBD1. Per germline, CDR1 LGHNA and CDR2 YSLEER. The ends lost 3 bases at V and 6 bases at J; junction bases unmatched: 10. The CDR3 totals 15 residues. The CDR3 coding sequence is TGCGCCAGCAGCCAGGTCGGTACCGACAGGGGCGAGCAGTACTTC. It codes for CASSQVGTDRGEQYF.

This clonotype was counted between two and nine times. This sequence joins TRBV12-3 or TRBV12-4 and TRBJ1-5; D perhaps matches TRBD1 (6 bases). V lost 5 bases, J lost 7 bases, and 12 bases lay in between. This CDR3 has 13 amino acids. The DNA of the CDR3 is TGTGCCAGCAGTACGCAGGGGAGCCAGCCCCAGCATTTT. Protein product: CASSTQGSQPQHF.

This chain connects TRBV6-2 or TRBV6-3 to TRBJ1-5, with unresolved D. The V end lost 6 bases, the J end lost 2 bases, and 14 bases lay between the germline ends. Germline loops: CDR1 MNHEY, CDR2 SVGEGT. The CDR3 runs 15 residues. CDR3 region: CASSLLKTGNQPQHF. CDR3 coding DNA: TGTGCCAGCAGCCTTTTGAAGACGGGCAATCAGCCCCAGCATTTT.

This chain joins TRBV10-3 and TRBJ2-3; tentatively, D is TRBD1 (5 bases). The V gene lost 8 bases and the J gene lost 0 bases, with 12 bases spanning the gap. Germline CDR1 ENHRY, CDR2 SYGVKD. This CDR3 is 14 amino acids long. In DNA form, the CDR3 reads TGTGCCATCCGACAGCCTGCTAGCACAGATACGCAGTATTTT. This gives the protein CAIRQPASTDTQYF.

There are a few counts of this clonotype. The CDR3 sequence is CASSQDATRVGDTQYF. CDR3 nucleotides: TGTGCCAGCAGCCAGGACGCGACACGGGTGGGAGATACGCAGTATTTT. The J gene is TRBJ2-3, the V gene TRBV4-2; no firm D call. The ends were cut back, 3 bases at V and 5 bases at J, with 18 bases in the middle. The length of the CDR3 is 16 residues. CDR1 and CDR2 (germline): LGHNA, YNFKEQ.

This clonotype was counted a few times. J is TRBJ2-7 and V is TRBV4-1, with D possibly TRBD1 on 6 matching bases. CDR1 is MGHRA, CDR2 YSYEKL, per germline. Trimming removed 0 bases from V and 7 bases from J, with 19 bases in between. This CDR3 is built from 16 residues. The CDR3 nucleotides are TGCGCCAGCAGCCAAGATTCATCGGCAGGGGTGGGGGAGCAGTACTTC. Amino acids: CASSQDSSAGVGEQYF.

This clonotype appeared a few times. The chain recombines TRBV7-9 with TRBJ2-1, with D possibly being TRBD2 (6 bases). The V gene's germline CDR1 is SEHNR and CDR2 FQNEAQ (reference sequence). The CDR3 is 12 amino acids. V was trimmed by 5 bases and J by 8 bases, leaving 10 bases between them. The DNA for the CDR3 is TGTGCCAGCAGCCAACTAGCATATGAGCAGTTCTTC. Translated, it gives CASSQLAYEQFF.

This clonotype has more than one count but fewer than ten. The chain joins TRBV6-6 to TRBJ2-7; D not resolved. Germline assignment: CDR1 MNHNY and CDR2 SVGAGI (reference sequence). This CDR3 is built from 15 residues. V was trimmed by 6 bases and J by 1 base, leaving 16 bases between them. The CDR3 DNA reads TGTGCCAGCAGCAACTCGGGCTTCAGTTCCTACGAGCAGTACTTC. Translated: CASSNSGFSSYEQYF.

The chain combines TRBV27 with TRBJ2-1, with 10 positions matching TRBD2. Germline V gene sequence: CDR1 MNHEY, CDR2 SMNVEV (reference sequence). V was clipped by 6 bases and J by 7 bases; unmatched bases: 6. The CDR3 loop spans 14 amino acids. CDR3 bases: TGTGCCAGCAGGGGACTAGCGTATAATAATGAGCAGTTCTTC. Its translation is CASRGLAYNNEQFF.

The chain links TRBV9 to TRBJ2-7; 7 bases line up with TRBD2. The trim removed 0 bases at V and 0 bases at J, leaving 3 bases unmatched. This CDR3 contains 15 residues. Per germline, CDR1 SGDLS and CDR2 YYNGEE. The CDR3 DNA reads as TGTGCCAGCAGCGTAGACCCTAGCGGCTCCTACGAGCAGTACTTC. As protein: CASSVDPSGSYEQYF.